The table lists the clone carrying this T cell receptor (beta chain) with a few counts. No antigen is known for it. 5'RACE template switching generated TCR cDNA, adding a universal primer site and UMIs. TCRdb re-called the 5' RACE reads through MiXCR, storing one row per CDR3 protein. This table has around 300,000 distinct CDR3 sequences, over 4% appearing once. This sample was included in a study of T cells after yellow fever vaccination. General observations from the study: Reappearance after the booster was seen for most primary-vaccination clones, at about 95% CD4 and 70% to 90% CD8.

Source: PBMCs, taken 5 days after the yellow fever booster vaccination. This sequence originates from a young man who received the YFV17D yellow fever vaccine.

DNA for the CDR3: TGCAGTGCTAGAACCGTTGGGGGGGGCCCCCAAGAGACCCAGTACTTC. This encodes CSARTVGGGPQETQYF. The chain joins TRBV20-1 to TRBJ2-5; tentative D call: TRBD2 (7 bases). CDR1 DFQATT and CDR2 SNEGSKA come from the germline V gene (reference sequence). Trimming took off 2 bases at V and 1 base at J, with 17 bases between the two ends. This CDR3 has 16 residues.